Listed below are T cell receptor beta chains from one sample, sequenced in a study of metastatic and nonmetastatic thyroid tumors. Via MiXCR, TCRdb re-called the PCR reads. The sample holds around 31,000 clones, about 20% seen once. The specimen was blood. Receptors were obtained from a female donor with papillary thyroid cancer or a benign thyroid nodule (not recorded which). Some clones in this sample may be carry-over from other donors' samples. Each CDR3 is given with its conserved first and last residue.

TRBV6-1	TRBJ2-2	CASSTQGGGTGEMFF
TRBV27	TRBJ2-3	CASSYPGPTDTQYF
TRBV12-3/TRBV12-4	TRBJ2-2	CASIQDREGTTGELFF
TRBV24-1	TRBJ2-5	CATTAGDETQYF
TRBV10-2	TRBJ2-7	CASGGQGDTYEQYF
TRBV4-1	TRBJ1-1	CASSQAFGTEAFF
TRBV29-1	TRBJ2-5	CSVGSVSGRETQYF
TRBV27	TRBJ2-7	CASSLDHSGDRPYEQYF
TRBV6-4	TRBJ2-3	CASSDRRTSGRRVLMDTQYF
TRBV5-6	TRBJ2-1	CASSLLGLAPSYNEQFF
TRBV28	TRBJ1-4	CASSRTGAVSYEKPFF
TRBV12-3/TRBV12-4	TRBJ1-5	CASRHTDRLNQPQHF
TRBV7-7	TRBJ2-2	CASSLERAGELFF
TRBV20-1	TRBJ1-5	CSARDGREYQPQHF
TRBV20-1	TRBJ1-5	CSASEGASDQPQHF
TRBV7-3	TRBJ1-2	CASSLADGGGYTF
TRBV7-2	TRBJ1-1	CASSLVVENTEAFF
TRBV6-6	TRBJ2-2	CASSSYGTSGRALDTGELFF
TRBV2	TRBJ2-7	CASGELAGVYEQYF
TRBV20-1	TRBJ2-3	CSARPWGDTQYF
TRBV6-2/TRBV6-3	TRBJ1-6	CASSYSAGNISPLHF
TRBV7-6	TRBJ2-3	CASSFGTSGHTDTQYF
TRBV11-2	TRBJ1-2	CASSLETGANYGYTF
TRBV6-6	TRBJ2-7	CASSYRDSRPYEQYF
TRBV2	TRBJ2-5	CATEGGSQETQYF
TRBV7-3	TRBJ2-1	CASSSGPHNEQFF
TRBV20-1	TRBJ1-3	CSARGRAQNGNTIYF
TRBV6-1	TRBJ2-4	CASGQGPKNIQYF
TRBV11-3	TRBJ1-1	CASRVSSGATEAFF
TRBV12-3/TRBV12-4	TRBJ1-1	CASTRTGTFLEAFF
TRBV24-1	TRBJ2-3	CATSDPLRLAEGTDTQYF
TRBV15	TRBJ1-6	CASSTKLWTGYGPLHF
TRBV6-1	TRBJ2-1	CASTLAVGLVNEQFF
TRBV6-2/TRBV6-3	TRBJ2-2	CASSYRQGGTGELFF
TRBV9	TRBJ1-1	CASSVNPGAEAFF
TRBV28	TRBJ2-7	CASRTGGENEQYF
TRBV4-1	TRBJ2-5	CASSQGIRDQETQYF
TRBV10-1	TRBJ2-2	CASTEDENTVELFF
TRBV5-1	TRBJ2-7	CASSSPGQGTYEQYF
TRBV4-1	TRBJ1-2	CASSPGDYGYTF
TRBV19	TRBJ2-5	CASSRLPGQGQETQYF
TRBV28	TRBJ1-3	CASRQRGLESSGNTIYF
TRBV18	TRBJ2-7	CASSPEEGTYEQYF
TRBV10-3	TRBJ2-7	CAIRDVAYEQYF